Detailed here is one TCR beta chain. Its antigen is not identified. Given a much more abundant clone one base away, this may be a read error. The data belong to a study of breast tumors, draining lymph nodes, adjacent tissues. TCRdb reanalysed the multiplex PCR reads using MiXCR and keeps one entry per CDR3 protein. The sample shows roughly 120,000 distinct CDR3 sequences, nearly 20% of them seen only once. Germline CDR1 is LNHNV and CDR2 is YYDKDF (reference sequence). CDR3 length equals 13 residues. Points from the study as a whole: Tumors had less TCR diversity than lymph nodes, more than nontumor tissue.

Breast cancer patients provided tissue from their axillary draining lymph nodes. This clonotype was sampled from a female donor with breast cancer. Some clones in this sample may be carry-over from other donors' samples. This rearrangement joins TRBV15 to TRBJ1-5, with D uncertain. Sample: axillary lymph node tissue. This CDR3 reads CATSVRADQPRHF. CDR3 coding DNA: TGTGCCACCAGCGTAAGGGCTGATCAGCCCCGGCATTTT.